These 4 T cell receptor beta chains were all obtained from the same sample, sequenced in a study of regulatory T cells in long-lasting Graves disease. TCR beta libraries were built with iRepertoire HTBI primers and Arm-PCR of CDR3 regions. MiXCR, run by TCRdb on the multiplex PCR reads, gives a single entry per CDR3 protein. The sample shows a few hundred thousand distinct CDR3 sequences, 16% of them seen only once. Noted time point: newly diagnosed GD, antithyroid drugs for less than 3 months. With RNA extracted from PBMCs as input, the TCR library was made. A further study also used this sample, focusing on T cells in Graves' hyperthyroidism and ophthalmopathy.

The specimen was peripheral blood mononuclear cells (PBMCs), collected at new diagnosis, from a patient treated with antithyroid drugs. The receptors stem from a man aged 40-49 years with Graves disease.

This clonotype was seen ten or more times. The chain joins TRBV12-3 or TRBV12-4 to TRBJ1-1; 10 bases agree with TRBD1. Unmatched junction bases numbered 5, after V lost 5 bases and J lost 2 bases. The length of the CDR3 is 15 residues. The CDR3 sequence is CASSPRQGANTEAFF. CDR3 nucleotides: TGTGCCAGCAGTCCCAGACAGGGGGCAAACACTGAAGCTTTCTTT.

This clonotype was seen ten or more times. The chain recombines TRBV28 with TRBJ2-7, with 9 bases that match TRBD1. V lost 10 bases to trimming and J lost 2 bases; unmatched junction nucleotides: 6. The CDR3 length is 13 residues. Germline assignment: CDR1 MDHEN and CDR2 SYDVKM. CDR3 protein: CATGGTGPYEQYF. CDR3 DNA sequence: TGTGCCACCGGCGGGACAGGGCCCTACGAGCAGTACTTC.

This clonotype has more than one count but fewer than ten. V is TRBV15 and J is TRBJ1-2; D is unresolved. The CDR3 is 15 residues long. With 1 base removed from V and 7 bases from J, the gap between germline ends came to 16 bases. Germline V gene lookup returns CDR1 LNHNV and CDR2 YYDKDF (reference sequence). CDR3 amino acids: CATSRGAGDVRGYTF. CDR3 DNA: TGTGCCACCAGCAGAGGGGCAGGCGACGTTCGTGGCTACACCTTC. The full variable domain, its missing parts supplied by reference TRBV15 and TRBJ1-2, is DAMVIQNPRYQVTQFGKPVTLSCSQTLNHNVMYWYQQKSSQAPKLLFHYYDKDFNNEADTPDNFQSRRPNTSFCFLDIRSPGLGDTAMYLCATSRGAGDVRGYTFGSGTRLTVV.

This clonotype was found many times. V gene TRBV20-1 combines with J gene TRBJ2-5, with 10 bases fitting TRBD2. The germline gives CDR1 DFQATT, CDR2 SNEGSKA (reference sequence). With V trimmed by 7 bases and J by 4 bases, 6 bases remained unmatched. This CDR3 region has 13 residues. CDR3 coding DNA: TGCAGTGACTTGGCTAGCGGGGGAGAGACCCAGTACTTC. Translated, it gives CSDLASGGETQYF.